Below, 13 T cell receptor beta chains from the same sample are listed, as sequenced in a study of blood T cell repertoires in COVID-19. The assay was immunoSEQ multiplex PCR, and TCRdb's table has in-frame clones only and misses some. The sample yields a few hundred thousand clones, around 83% seen once. Material for sequencing was peripheral blood. The receptor set was obtained from a woman aged 50 to 60 with acute or convalescent COVID-19.

Points on this clone: Other nucleotide sequences from this sample produce the same CDR3. The V and J genes are TRBV9 and TRBJ1-4; 8 bases agree with TRBD1. V was clipped by 0 bases and J by 5 bases; unmatched bases: 0. Germline V gene data show CDR1 as SGDLS and CDR2 as YYNGEE. The CDR3 is 14 amino acids. CDR3 sequence: CASSVGQGNEKLFF. The CDR3 DNA is TGTGCCAGCAGCGTAGGACAGGGGAATGAAAAACTGTTTTTT.

Comment on this clone: At the DNA level, this CDR3 is encoded by other sequences in the same sample as well. The chain uses TRBV19 and TRBJ1-3, with 7 bases that match TRBD1. Germline CDR1 reads LNHDA; CDR2 reads SQIVND (reference sequence). Germline trimming cut 9 bases from V and 2 bases from J; bases unmatched to any gene: 1. CDR3 length: 12 amino acids. CDR3 residues: CASGTAGNTIYF. CDR3 DNA sequence: TGTGCCAGCGGGACAGCTGGAAACACCATATATTTT.

The rearrangement uses TRBV2 and TRBJ2-6, with no clear D. The CDR3 length is 16 residues. The germline gives CDR1 SNHLY, CDR2 FYNNEI. V was trimmed by 3 bases and J by 0 bases, leaving 9 bases between them. In DNA form, the CDR3 reads TGTGCCAGCAGTGATGGTTCGAGCTCTGGGGCCAACGTCCTGACTTTC. The encoded protein is CASSDGSSSGANVLTF. Drawing the rest from reference TRBV2 and TRBJ2-6, the complete variable domain is EPEVTQTPSHQVTQMGQEVILRCVPISNHLYFYWYRQILGQKVEFLVSFYNNEISEKSEIFDDQFSVERPDGSNFTLKIRSTKLEDSAMYFCASSDGSSSGANVLTFGAGSRLTVL.

This clone was observed once. The J gene is TRBJ2-5, the V gene TRBV5-1; 8 positions agree with TRBD2. The J segment lost 5 bases and the V segment lost 0 bases, leaving 6 bases of the junction unmatched. CDR1 and CDR2 from the germline V gene are SGHRS and YFSETQ. This CDR3 is 15 amino acids long. CDR3 sequence reads: CASSLDLTSAETQYF. CDR3 in DNA: TGCGCCAGCAGCTTGGATTTGACTAGCGCCGAGACCCAGTACTTC. Drawing the rest from reference TRBV5-1 and TRBJ2-5, the complete variable domain is KAGVTQTPRYLIKTRGQQVTLSCSPISGHRSVSWYQQTPGQGLQFLFEYFSETQRNKGNFPGRFSGRQFSNSRSEMNVSTLELGDSALYLCASSLDLTSAETQYFGPGTRLLVL.

The chain employs TRBV11-2 and TRBJ2-1, with a weak D call TRBD2 (5 bases). V gave up 5 bases and J gave up 4 bases, with 12 bases separating them. The V gene's germline CDR1 is SGHAT and CDR2 FQNNGV. The CDR3 totals 14 residues. The DNA for the CDR3 is TGTGCCAGCAGCCCACCCGGCGGGTACAATGAGCAGTTCTTC. It encodes CASSPPGGYNEQFF.

The V call is TRBV19, the J call TRBJ1-1; the match to TRBD1 covers 9 bases. J gave up 1 base and V 0 bases, and 3 bases lay outside the gene matches. The CDR3 has 16 residues. From germline, CDR1 is LNHDA and CDR2 SQIVND (reference sequence). The CDR3 protein is CASSIDRTGANTEAFF. In nucleotides, the CDR3 is TGTGCCAGTAGTATAGACCGGACAGGGGCGAACACTGAAGCTTTCTTT.

DNA of the CDR3: TGTGCCAGTAGTCTCACAGGGCTGGGTGGGTCCGCTGGAAACACCATATATTTT. This codes for CASSLTGLGGSAGNTIYF. V usage is TRBV19 and J usage is TRBJ1-3, with TRBD1 as a possible D gene (6 bases). The CDR3 loop spans 18 amino acids. Germline V gene data show CDR1 as LNHDA and CDR2 as SQIVND (reference sequence). V was trimmed by 5 bases and J by 2 bases, leaving 22 bases between them.

V is TRBV7-6 and J is TRBJ2-7, with 12 bases matching TRBD2. The junction had 6 bases not matched to a gene; V was cut back by 7 bases and J by 2 bases. This CDR3 comprises 15 residues. The germline CDR1 and CDR2 sequences are SGHVS and FNYEAQ. The CDR3 region is CASTLAGGSPYEQYF. The CDR3 DNA sequence: TGTGCCAGCACACTAGCGGGAGGTTCCCCCTACGAGCAGTACTTC. Complete variable domain (other parts from reference TRBV7-6 and TRBJ2-7): GAGVSQSPRYKVTKRGQDVALRCDPISGHVSLYWYRQALGQGPEFLTYFNYEAQQDKSGLPNDRFSAERPEGSISTLTIQRTEQRDSAMYRCASTLAGGSPYEQYFGPGTRLTVT.

This clone occurred once. This chain uses TRBV9 with TRBJ2-7; TRBD2 matches at 7 bases. V trimming: 4 bases; J trimming: 2 bases; junction bases outside the gene matches: 9. The V gene's germline CDR1 is SGDLS and CDR2 YYNGEE. This CDR3 region has 15 residues. CDR3 sequence: CASSPRMSGAYEQYF. The DNA of the CDR3 is TGTGCCAGCAGCCCCCGTATGAGCGGGGCCTACGAGCAGTACTTC.

The chain recombines TRBV5-6 with TRBJ2-3, with D possibly being TRBD2 (6 bases). CDR1 SGHDT and CDR2 YYEEEE come from the germline V gene. This CDR3 comprises 13 residues. V dropped 4 bases and J dropped 4 bases, with 10 bases sitting between them. The CDR3 spells CASSPLASDTQYF. The DNA of the CDR3 is TGTGCCAGCAGCCCACTAGCTTCAGATACGCAGTATTTT.

The chain is built from TRBV18 and TRBJ1-5; no firm D call. The germline gives CDR1 KGHSH, CDR2 LQKENI. Trimming stripped 3 bases from V and 4 bases from J, with 7 bases between. The CDR3 is made up of 13 amino acids. The CDR3 DNA follows: TGTGCCAGCTCACCCGCGGGGAATCAGCCCCAGCATTTT. This codes for CASSPAGNQPQHF.

V and J are TRBV10-2 and TRBJ1-5; perhaps TRBD1 as D (5 bases). The CDR3 consists of 14 residues. Germline CDR1 is WSHSY and CDR2 is SAAADI. Trimming shortened V by 6 bases and J by 4 bases, and 13 bases separated the two germline ends. CDR3 sequence reads: CASRGALVNQPQHF. DNA of the CDR3: TGCGCCAGCAGAGGGGCATTAGTGAATCAGCCCCAGCATTTT.

This sequence joins TRBV7-2 and TRBJ2-1; 10 nucleotides line up with TRBD2. V lost 4 bases to trimming and J lost 0 bases; unmatched junction nucleotides: 6. Germline-derived CDR1 and CDR2 are SGHTA and FQGNSA. The CDR3 spans 17 residues. Here the CDR3 reads CASSYLASGSSYNEQFF. For the CDR3, the DNA is TGTGCCAGCAGCTACCTCGCTAGCGGGAGCTCCTACAATGAGCAGTTCTTC.